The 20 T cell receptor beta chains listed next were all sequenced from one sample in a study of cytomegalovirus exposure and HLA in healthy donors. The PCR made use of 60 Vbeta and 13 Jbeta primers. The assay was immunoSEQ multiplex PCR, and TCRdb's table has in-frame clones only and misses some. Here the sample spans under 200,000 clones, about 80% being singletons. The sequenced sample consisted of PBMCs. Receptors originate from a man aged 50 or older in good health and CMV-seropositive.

CDR3 protein: CASSWVDAAGNQPQHF. The DNA for the CDR3 is TGTGCCAGCAGCTGGGTAGATGCGGCAGGCAATCAGCCCCAGCATTTT. This chain joins TRBV5-5 and TRBJ1-5; D is undetermined. Germline V gene data show CDR1 as SGHKS and CDR2 as YYEKEE (reference sequence). This CDR3 spans 16 amino acids. Trimming left V 3 bases short and J 2 bases short, with 15 bases between.

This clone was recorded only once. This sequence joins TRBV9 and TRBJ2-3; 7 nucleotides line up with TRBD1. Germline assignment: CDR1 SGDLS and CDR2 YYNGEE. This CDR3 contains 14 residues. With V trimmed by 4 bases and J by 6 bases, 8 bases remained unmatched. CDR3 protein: CASSPQDRWDTQYF. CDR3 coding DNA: TGTGCCAGCAGCCCCCAGGACAGGTGGGATACGCAGTATTTT.

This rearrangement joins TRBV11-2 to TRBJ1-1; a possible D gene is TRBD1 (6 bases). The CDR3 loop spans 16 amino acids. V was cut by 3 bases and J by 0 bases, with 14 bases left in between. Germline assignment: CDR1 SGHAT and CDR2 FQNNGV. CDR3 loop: CASSFDWGLMNTEAFF. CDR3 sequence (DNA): TGTGCCAGCAGCTTCGATTGGGGGCTGATGAACACTGAAGCTTTCTTT.

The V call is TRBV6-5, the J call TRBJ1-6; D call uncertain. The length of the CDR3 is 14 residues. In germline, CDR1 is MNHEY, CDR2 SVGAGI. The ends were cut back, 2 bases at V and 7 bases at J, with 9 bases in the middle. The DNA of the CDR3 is TGTGCCAGCAGTTACGAGACTGAGAATTCACCCCTCCACTTT. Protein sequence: CASSYETENSPLHF.

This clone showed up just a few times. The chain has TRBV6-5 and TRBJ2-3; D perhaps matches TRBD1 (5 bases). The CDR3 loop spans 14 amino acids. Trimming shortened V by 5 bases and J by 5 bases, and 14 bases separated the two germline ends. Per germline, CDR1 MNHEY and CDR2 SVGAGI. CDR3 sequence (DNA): TGTGCCAGCAGTCCAGGGTACTCTCGAGATACGCAGTATTTT. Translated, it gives CASSPGYSRDTQYF.

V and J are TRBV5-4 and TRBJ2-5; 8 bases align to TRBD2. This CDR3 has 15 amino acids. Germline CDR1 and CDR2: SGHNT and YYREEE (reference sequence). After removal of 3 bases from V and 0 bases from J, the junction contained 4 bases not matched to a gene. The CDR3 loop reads CASSSTGGNQETQYF. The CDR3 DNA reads TGTGCCAGCAGCTCTACGGGGGGGAACCAAGAGACCCAGTACTTC. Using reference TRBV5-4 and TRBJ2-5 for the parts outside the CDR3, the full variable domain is ETGVTQSPTHLIKTRGQQVTLRCSSQSGHNTVSWYQQALGQGPQFIFQYYREEENGRGNFPPRFSGLQFPNYSSELNVNALELDDSALYLCASSSTGGNQETQYFGPGTRLLVL.

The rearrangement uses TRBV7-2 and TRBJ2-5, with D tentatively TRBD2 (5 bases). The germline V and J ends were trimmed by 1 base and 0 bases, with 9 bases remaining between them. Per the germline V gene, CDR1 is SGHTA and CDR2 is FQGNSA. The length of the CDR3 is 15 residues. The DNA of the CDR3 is TGTGCCAGCAGCTTAGGAGGGAATAACCAAGAGACCCAGTACTTC. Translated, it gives CASSLGGNNQETQYF.

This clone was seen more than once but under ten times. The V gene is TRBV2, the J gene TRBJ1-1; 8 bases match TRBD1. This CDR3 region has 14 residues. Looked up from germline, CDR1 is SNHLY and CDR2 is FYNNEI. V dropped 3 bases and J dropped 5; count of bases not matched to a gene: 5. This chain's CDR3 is CASSDRQGRTEAFF. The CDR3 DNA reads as TGTGCCAGCAGTGATCGACAGGGGCGGACTGAAGCTTTCTTT. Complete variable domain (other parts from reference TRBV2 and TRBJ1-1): EPEVTQTPSHQVTQMGQEVILRCVPISNHLYFYWYRQILGQKVEFLVSFYNNEISEKSEIFDDQFSVERPDGSNFTLKIRSTKLEDSAMYFCASSDRQGRTEAFFGQGTRLTVV.

The CDR3 sequence: CASSYALGDESPLHF. The CDR3 DNA sequence: TGTGCCAGCAGTTACGCTTTAGGGGATGAGTCACCCCTCCACTTT. The V and J genes are TRBV6-5 and TRBJ1-6; D possibly corresponds to TRBD1 (5 bases). The CDR3 sequence is 15 residues long. Trimming pared 2 bases from V and 10 bases from J, leaving 15 bases between. Germline CDR1 MNHEY, CDR2 SVGAGI.

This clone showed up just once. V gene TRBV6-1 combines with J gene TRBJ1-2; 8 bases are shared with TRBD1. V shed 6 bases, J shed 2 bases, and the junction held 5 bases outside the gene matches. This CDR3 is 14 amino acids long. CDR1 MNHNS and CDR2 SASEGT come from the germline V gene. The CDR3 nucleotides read TGTGCCAGCAGAACGGGACAGGCAAACTATGGCTACACCTTC. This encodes CASRTGQANYGYTF.

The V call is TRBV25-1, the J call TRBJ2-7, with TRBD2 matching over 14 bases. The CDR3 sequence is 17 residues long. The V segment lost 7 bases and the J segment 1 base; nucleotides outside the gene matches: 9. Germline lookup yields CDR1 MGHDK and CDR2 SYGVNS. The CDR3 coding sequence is TGTGCCAGCACCCCGACTAGCGGGGGGGCTGTATCCTACGAGCAGTACTTC. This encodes CASTPTSGGAVSYEQYF.

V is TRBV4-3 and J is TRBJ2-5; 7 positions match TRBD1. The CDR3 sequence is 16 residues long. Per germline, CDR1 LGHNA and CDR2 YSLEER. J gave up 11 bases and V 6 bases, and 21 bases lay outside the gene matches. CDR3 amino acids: CASREVWDSKSSGQYF. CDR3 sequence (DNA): TGCGCCAGCAGGGAGGTGTGGGACAGTAAATCATCGGGGCAGTACTTC.

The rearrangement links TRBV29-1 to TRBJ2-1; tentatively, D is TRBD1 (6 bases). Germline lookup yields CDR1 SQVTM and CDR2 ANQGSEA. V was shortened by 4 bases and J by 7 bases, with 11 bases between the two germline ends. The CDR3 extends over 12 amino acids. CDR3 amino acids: CSVAGRGNEQFF. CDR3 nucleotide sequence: TGCAGCGTTGCGGGCAGGGGTAATGAGCAGTTCTTC.

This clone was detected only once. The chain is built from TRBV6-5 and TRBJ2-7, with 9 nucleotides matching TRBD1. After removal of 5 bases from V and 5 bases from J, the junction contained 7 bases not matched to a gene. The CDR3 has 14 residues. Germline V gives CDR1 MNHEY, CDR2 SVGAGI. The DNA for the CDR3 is TGTGCCAGCAGTCACAGGGGGCCATGGGACGAGCAGTACTTC. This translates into CASSHRGPWDEQYF.

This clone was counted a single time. The CDR3 nucleotides read TGTGCCAGTAGGACCGGGACAGGGAATTCACCCCTCCACTTT. It encodes CASRTGTGNSPLHF. This rearrangement joins TRBV19 to TRBJ1-6; 9 positions agree with TRBD1. The CDR3 has 14 residues. Germline assignment: CDR1 LNHDA and CDR2 SQIVND (reference sequence). V dropped 6 bases and J dropped 7; count of bases not matched to a gene: 4.

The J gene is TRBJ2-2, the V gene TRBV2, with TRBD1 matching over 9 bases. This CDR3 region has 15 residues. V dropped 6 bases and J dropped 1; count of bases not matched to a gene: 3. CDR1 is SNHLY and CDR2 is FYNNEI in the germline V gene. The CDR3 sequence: CASRPGQGNTGELFF. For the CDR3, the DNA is TGTGCCAGCAGGCCGGGACAGGGGAACACCGGGGAGCTGTTTTTT.

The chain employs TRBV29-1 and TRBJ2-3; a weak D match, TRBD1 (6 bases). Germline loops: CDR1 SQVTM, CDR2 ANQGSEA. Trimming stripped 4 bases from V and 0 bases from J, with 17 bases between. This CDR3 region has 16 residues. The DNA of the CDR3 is TGCAGCGTTGCCCGGGACACTTTGAGCAGCACAGATACGCAGTATTTT. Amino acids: CSVARDTLSSTDTQYF.

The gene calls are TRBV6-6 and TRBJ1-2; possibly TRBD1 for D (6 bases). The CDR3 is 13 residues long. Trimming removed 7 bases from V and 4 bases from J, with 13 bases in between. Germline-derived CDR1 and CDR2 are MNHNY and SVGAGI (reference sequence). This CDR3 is CASMGAQFYGYTF. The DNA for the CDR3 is TGTGCCAGCATGGGGGCCCAATTCTATGGCTACACCTTC.

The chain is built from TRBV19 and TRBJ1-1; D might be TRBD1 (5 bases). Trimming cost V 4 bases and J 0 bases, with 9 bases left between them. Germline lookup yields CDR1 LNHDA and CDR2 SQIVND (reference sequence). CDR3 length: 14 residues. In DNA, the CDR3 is TGTGCCAGTAGTACGACAGTCATGAACACTGAAGCTTTCTTT. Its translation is CASSTTVMNTEAFF.

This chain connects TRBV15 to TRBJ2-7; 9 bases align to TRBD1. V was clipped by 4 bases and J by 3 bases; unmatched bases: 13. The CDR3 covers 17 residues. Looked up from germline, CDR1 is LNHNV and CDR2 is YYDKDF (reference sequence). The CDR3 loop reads CATSTGRVGTGYYEQYF. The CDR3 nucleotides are TGTGCCACCAGCACAGGTCGGGTCGGGACAGGGTACTACGAGCAGTACTTC.